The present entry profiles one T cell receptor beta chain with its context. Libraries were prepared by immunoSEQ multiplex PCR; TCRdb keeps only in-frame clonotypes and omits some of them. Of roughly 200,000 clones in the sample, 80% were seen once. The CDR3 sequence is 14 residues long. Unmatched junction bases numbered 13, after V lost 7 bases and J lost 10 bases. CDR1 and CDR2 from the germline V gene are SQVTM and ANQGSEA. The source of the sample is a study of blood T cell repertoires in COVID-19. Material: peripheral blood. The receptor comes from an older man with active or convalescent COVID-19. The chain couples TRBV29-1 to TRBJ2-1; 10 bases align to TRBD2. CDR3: CSARAGGATGEQFF. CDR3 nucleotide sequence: TGCAGCGCCCGAGCGGGGGGGGCTACCGGGGAGCAGTTCTTC.